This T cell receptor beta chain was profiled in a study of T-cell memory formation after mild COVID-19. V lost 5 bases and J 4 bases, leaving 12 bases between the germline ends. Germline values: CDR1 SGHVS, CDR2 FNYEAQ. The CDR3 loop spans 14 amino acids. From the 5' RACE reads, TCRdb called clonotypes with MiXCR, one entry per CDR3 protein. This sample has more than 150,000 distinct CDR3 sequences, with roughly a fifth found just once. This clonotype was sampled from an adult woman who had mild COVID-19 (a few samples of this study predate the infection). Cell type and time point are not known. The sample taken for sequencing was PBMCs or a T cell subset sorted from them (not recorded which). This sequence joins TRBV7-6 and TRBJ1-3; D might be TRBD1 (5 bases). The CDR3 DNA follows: TGTGCCAGCAGCGAACAGGTCGCGGGAAACACCATATATTTT. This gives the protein CASSEQVAGNTIYF.